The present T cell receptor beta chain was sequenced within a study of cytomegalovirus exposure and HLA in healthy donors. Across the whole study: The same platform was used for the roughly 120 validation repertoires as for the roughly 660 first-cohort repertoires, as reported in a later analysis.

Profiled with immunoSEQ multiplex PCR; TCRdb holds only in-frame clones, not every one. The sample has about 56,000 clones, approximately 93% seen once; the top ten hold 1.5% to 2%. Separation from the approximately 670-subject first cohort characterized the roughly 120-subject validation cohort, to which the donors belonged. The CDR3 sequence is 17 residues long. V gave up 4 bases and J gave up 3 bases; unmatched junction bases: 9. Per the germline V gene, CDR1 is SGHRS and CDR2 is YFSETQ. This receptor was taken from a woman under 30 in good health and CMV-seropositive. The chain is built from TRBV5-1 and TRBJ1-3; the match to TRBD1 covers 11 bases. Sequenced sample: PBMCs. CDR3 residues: CASSPVGTGGNGNTIYF. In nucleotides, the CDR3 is TGCGCCAGCAGCCCGGTGGGGACAGGGGGTAATGGAAACACCATATATTTT.